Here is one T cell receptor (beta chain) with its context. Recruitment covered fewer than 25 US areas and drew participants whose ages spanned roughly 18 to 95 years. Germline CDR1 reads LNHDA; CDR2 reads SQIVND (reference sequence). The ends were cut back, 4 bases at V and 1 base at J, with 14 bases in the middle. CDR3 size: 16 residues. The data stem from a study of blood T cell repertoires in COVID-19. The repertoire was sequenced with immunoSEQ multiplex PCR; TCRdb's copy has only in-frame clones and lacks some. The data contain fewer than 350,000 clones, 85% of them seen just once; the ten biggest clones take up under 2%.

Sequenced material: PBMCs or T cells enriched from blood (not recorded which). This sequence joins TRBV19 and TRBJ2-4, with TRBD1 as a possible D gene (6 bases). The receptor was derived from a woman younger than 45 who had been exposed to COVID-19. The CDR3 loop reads CASSTYGGQAKNIQYF. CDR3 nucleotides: TGTGCCAGTAGTACCTATGGGGGCCAGGCCAAAAACATTCAGTACTTC.